The present entry profiles one T cell receptor (beta chain) with its context. Its antigen is not identified. This sample is part of a study of T cell responses to AZD1222 COVID-19 vaccine. The study, taken as a whole, reports: With two AZD1222 doses given, Spike-specific TCR breadth and depth both rose. Nearly half of spike-specific TCRs reportedly target variant regions that are unmutated in the B.1.351 and B.1.1.7 variants. Baseline seropositivity occurred in only six AZD1222 recipients. A mostly white British donor set with more females was recruited, and clonal diversity was possibly underestimated.

Assay: immunoSEQ multiplex PCR; the TCRdb copy retains only in-frame clones and omits some. In the table there are about 140,000 clones, approximately 90% of which are singletons. The sample consisted of peripheral blood, taken 28 days after the second AZD1222 dose. The receptor was derived from an adult who received the AZD1222 COVID-19 vaccine.

CDR3 amino acids: CASSPPNGYEQYF. The CDR3 DNA is TGTGCCAGCTCACCACCTAACGGCTACGAGCAGTACTTC. The chain combines TRBV18 with TRBJ2-7; D remains ambiguous. Germline loops: CDR1 KGHSH, CDR2 LQKENI. V dropped 0 bases and J dropped 3 bases, with 6 bases sitting between them. The CDR3 is made up of 13 amino acids.